This T cell receptor (beta chain) was captured by sequencing in a study of human T cells and chemical hapten exposure. Study context: Sensitization was performed using 2% DPC on a roughly 2 cm by roughly 2 cm upper inner arm skin site. Patch tests delivered 0.01% DPC to the upper back and were evaluated at 6 days.

TCRdb re-called the RACE reads with MiXCR, one entry per CDR3 protein. The sample lists tens of thousands of distinct CDR3 sequences; over 9.5% were seen once. Indicated time point: pre-sensitization, week 0. Indicated treatment: therapeutic diphenylcyclopropenone sensitization with weekly scalp DPC. This clonotype was counted at least ten times. After removal of 3 bases from V and 8 bases from J, the junction contained 5 bases not matched to a gene. This CDR3 region has 14 residues. Germline V gene sequence: CDR1 SGHRS, CDR2 YFSETQ. Specimen: whole blood, collected in connection with sensitization to the hapten diphenylcyclopropenone (DPC). The V and J genes are TRBV5-1 and TRBJ2-1; TRBD2 agrees at 10 bases. The sequence was obtained from a woman aged 45-59 years with alopecia areata. Some clones in this sample may be carry-over from other donors' samples. DNA of the CDR3: TGCGCCAGCAGCTCCCCCGGGACTAGCGATGAGCAGTTCTTC. Translated: CASSSPGTSDEQFF. Complete variable domain (other parts from reference TRBV5-1 and TRBJ2-1): KAGVTQTPRYLIKTRGQQVTLSCSPISGHRSVSWYQQTPGQGLQFLFEYFSETQRNKGNFPGRFSGRQFSNSRSEMNVSTLELGDSALYLCASSSPGTSDEQFFGPGTRLTVL.